Here is one T cell receptor (beta chain) with its context. The CDR3 is made up of 16 amino acids. Losses at the gene ends were 0 bases for V and 10 bases for J; bases not matched to a gene: 10. Germline loops: CDR1 SGHRS, CDR2 YFSETQ. Sequencing used immunoSEQ multiplex PCR; TCRdb keeps in-frame clones, though not all of them. The sample lists roughly 190,000 clones; about nine tenths were seen once. Which cohort a participant joined came from the clinical history participants gave. Recovery meant two consecutive negative NP/OP PCR tests, professional clearance, or resolved symptoms. This sample is drawn from a study of blood T cell repertoires in COVID-19.

This chain links TRBV5-1 with TRBJ1-6, with 7 bases fitting TRBD1. Sequenced input: PBMCs or T cells enriched from blood (not recorded which). The TCR comes from a woman under 30 who had recovered from COVID-19. The CDR3 here is CASSLGLAAGGSPLHF. CDR3 coding DNA: TGCGCCAGCAGCTTGGGCCTGGCGGCAGGGGGGTCACCCCTCCACTTT.